Below, 7 T cell receptor beta chains from the same sample are listed, as sequenced in a study of blood T cell repertoires in COVID-19. The protocol was immunoSEQ multiplex PCR, while the TCRdb copy is restricted to in-frame clones and leaves out a portion. The data show roughly 61,000 clones, roughly 80% seen once. Sequencing was performed on peripheral blood. These receptors were taken from a woman between 70 and 85 years old with acute or convalescent COVID-19.

This rearrangement joins TRBV15 to TRBJ1-1, with D unclear. V was trimmed by 1 base and J by 4 bases, leaving 16 bases between them. CDR3 length: 16 amino acids. Germline-derived CDR1 and CDR2 are LNHNV and YYDKDF (reference sequence). The CDR3 loop is CATSRGAEGGSTEAFF. The CDR3 DNA reads TGTGCCACCAGCAGAGGAGCGGAGGGAGGGAGCACTGAAGCTTTCTTT.

This clone appeared a few times. The CDR3 region is CASSSGSVGNEQFF. The CDR3 nucleotides are TGCGCCAGCAGCTCCGGGTCTGTGGGCAATGAGCAGTTCTTC. The chain recombines TRBV5-1 with TRBJ2-1, with D unresolved. This CDR3 region has 14 residues. Trimming left V 3 bases short and J 6 bases short, with 13 bases between. Germline V gene lookup returns CDR1 SGHRS and CDR2 YFSETQ.

The J gene is TRBJ1-1, the V gene TRBV7-9; 8 bases match TRBD1. The CDR3 has 15 residues. J gave up 6 bases and V 5 bases, and 11 bases lay outside the gene matches. Germline-derived CDR1 and CDR2 are SEHNR and FQNEAQ (reference sequence). The CDR3 DNA reads TGTGCCAGCAGCCCTCGGACAGGGAGGAATGCTGAAGCTTTCTTT. Its protein product is CASSPRTGRNAEAFF. The entire variable domain, with the rest obtained from reference TRBV7-9 and TRBJ1-1, is as follows: DTGVSQNPRHKITKRGQNVTFRCDPISEHNRLYWYRQTLGQGPEFLTYFQNEAQLEKSRLLSDRFSAERPKGSFSTLEIQRTEQGDSAMYLCASSPRTGRNAEAFFGQGTRLTVV.

This clone appeared once. This chain links TRBV6-5 with TRBJ2-7; 7 positions match TRBD1. This CDR3 spans 15 amino acids. J lost 0 bases, V lost 6 bases, and 8 bases had no gene match. Per the germline V gene, CDR1 is MNHEY and CDR2 is SVGAGI. In DNA, the CDR3 is TGTGCCAGCAGCCTTAGGGGGCCCTACTCCTACGAGCAGTACTTC. Encoded protein: CASSLRGPYSYEQYF.

This clone showed up just once. The gene calls are TRBV6-5 and TRBJ2-3; D remains unclear. This CDR3 region has 13 residues. Trimming removed 7 bases at V and 2 bases at J, with 10 bases between. Germline loops: CDR1 MNHEY, CDR2 SVGAGI. The CDR3 reads CASNLGPTDTQYF. The CDR3 region has the DNA TGTGCCAGCAATCTAGGCCCCACAGATACGCAGTATTTT.

This sequence joins TRBV30 and TRBJ1-5; D unclear. Germline values: CDR1 GTSNPN, CDR2 SVGIG (reference sequence). This CDR3 comprises 14 residues. V was shortened by 0 bases and J by 0 bases, with 6 bases between the two germline ends. CDR3 nucleotide sequence: TGTGCCTGGAGTGTACATGTTAGCAATCAGCCCCAGCATTTT. As protein: CAWSVHVSNQPQHF.

The gene calls are TRBV5-6 and TRBJ2-7; tentative D call: TRBD2 (5 bases). This CDR3 spans 15 amino acids. Germline CDR1 is SGHDT and CDR2 is YYEEEE. Trimming removed 0 bases from V and 6 bases from J, with 16 bases in between. The CDR3 here is CASSLGGSDGAEQYF. CDR3 DNA: TGTGCCAGCAGCTTGGGAGGGTCTGACGGTGCCGAGCAGTACTTC. The variable domain in full, completed from reference TRBV5-6 and TRBJ2-7, reads DAGVTQSPTHLIKTRGQQVTLRCSPKSGHDTVSWYQQALGQGPQFIFQYYEEEERQRGNFPDRFSGHQFPNYSSELNVNALLLGDSALYLCASSLGGSDGAEQYFGPGTRLTVT.